The 25 T cell receptor beta chains reported below all come from one sample, sequenced in a study of T-cell memory formation after mild COVID-19. MiXCR, applied by TCRdb to the 5' RACE reads, yields one record per CDR3 protein. The sample holds 300,000 to 350,000 distinct CDR3 sequences, 12% to 15% seen once. The source material was PBMCs or a T cell subset sorted from them (not recorded which). These receptors all stem from a man in his late teens or twenties who had mild COVID-19 (a few samples of this study predate the infection). Cell type and time point are not known.

The CDR3 sequence is CASIPGQGLTSSYEQYF. The DNA for the CDR3 is TGTGCCAGCATCCCCGGCCAAGGACTGACGAGCTCCTACGAGCAGTACTTC. The genes are TRBV2 and TRBJ2-7, with D perhaps matching TRBD2 (5 bases). Germline assignment: CDR1 SNHLY and CDR2 FYNNEI. CDR3 size: 17 residues. The V end lost 7 bases, the J end lost 0 bases, and 22 bases lay between the germline ends.

The chain combines TRBV6-2 or TRBV6-3 with TRBJ1-3, with TRBD1 as a possible D gene (6 bases). CDR1 MNHEY and CDR2 SVGEGT come from the germline V gene. This CDR3 contains 12 residues. Trimming took 5 bases from V and 14 from J, leaving 16 bases between them. The CDR3 loop is CASSHRQAPLYF. The CDR3 DNA reads as TGTGCCAGCAGTCACCGACAGGCCCCACTATATTTT.

This clonotype was found a few times. The chain combines TRBV7-9 with TRBJ2-7; perhaps TRBD2 as D (5 bases). The CDR3 runs 14 residues. Germline V gives CDR1 SEHNR, CDR2 FQNEAQ (reference sequence). The V end was cut by 5 bases, the J end by 6 bases, with 17 bases between. The CDR3 DNA sequence: TGTGCCAGCAGCCCCAAGGCGGGCCGGGGCGAGCAGTACTTC. Translating gives CASSPKAGRGEQYF. The whole variable domain, remainder taken from reference TRBV7-9 and TRBJ2-7, is DTGVSQNPRHKITKRGQNVTFRCDPISEHNRLYWYRQTLGQGPEFLTYFQNEAQLEKSRLLSDRFSAERPKGSFSTLEIQRTEQGDSAMYLCASSPKAGRGEQYFGPGTRLTVT.

The table lists this clonotype with a few counts. The chain joins TRBV27 to TRBJ1-5; the D is unclear. CDR3 length equals 14 residues. Per the germline V gene, CDR1 is MNHEY and CDR2 is SMNVEV (reference sequence). V lost 6 bases and J lost 1, with 10 bases in between. DNA of the CDR3: TGTGCCAGCAGAACGCAGTACAGCAATCAGCCCCAGCATTTT. It is translated as CASRTQYSNQPQHF.

The chain is built from TRBV29-1 and TRBJ1-1; D is ambiguous. This CDR3 spans 11 amino acids. Trimming stripped 6 bases from V and 1 base from J, with 6 bases between. CDR1 is SQVTM and CDR2 is ANQGSEA in the germline V gene. The CDR3 here is CSVTENTEAFF. The CDR3 bases are TGCAGCGTGACGGAGAACACTGAAGCTTTCTTT.

The chain has TRBV12-3 or TRBV12-4 and TRBJ2-4; D not certain. The length of the CDR3 is 13 residues. Trimming stripped 8 bases from V and 11 bases from J, with 19 bases between. CDR3 bases: TGTGCCAGCCGTGAGTCAGGAAAGTTTGTTCAGTACTTC. Translated, it gives CASRESGKFVQYF.

This clonotype was seen ten or more times. The rearrangement links TRBV7-9 to TRBJ1-2; the match to TRBD1 covers 10 bases. CDR3 length: 13 residues. Germline CDR1 is SEHNR and CDR2 is FQNEAQ (reference sequence). J lost 8 bases, V lost 0 bases, and 0 bases had no gene match. The CDR3 loop reads CASSLATGGGYTF. CDR3 bases: TGTGCCAGCAGCTTAGCGACAGGGGGCGGCTACACCTTC.

This clonotype has more than one count but fewer than ten. This chain joins TRBV20-1 and TRBJ2-7; TRBD1 agrees at 11 bases. Per the germline V gene, CDR1 is DFQATT and CDR2 is SNEGSKA (reference sequence). Trimming took 5 bases from V and 5 from J; bases not matched to a gene: 8. This CDR3 comprises 14 residues. CDR3 sequence: CSAAGTGGAHEQYF. The CDR3 bases are TGCAGTGCTGCCGGGACAGGGGGGGCCCACGAGCAGTACTTC.

This clonotype was seen a handful of times. The CDR3 reads CASSQGAVNTEAFF. The CDR3 bases are TGCGCCAGCAGCCAGGGTGCAGTGAACACTGAAGCTTTCTTT. V is TRBV5-1 and J is TRBJ1-1; D possibly corresponds to TRBD1 (5 bases). V gave up 4 bases and J gave up 0 bases, with 10 bases separating them. Germline CDR1 is SGHRS and CDR2 is YFSETQ. The CDR3 extends over 14 amino acids.

This rearrangement joins TRBV6-6 to TRBJ2-3; either TRBD1 or TRBD2 may fit D (5 bases each). Germline V gene sequence: CDR1 MNHNY, CDR2 SVGAGI (reference sequence). The V end lost 3 bases, the J end lost 4 bases, and 17 bases lay between the germline ends. The CDR3 is made up of 16 amino acids. The CDR3 nucleotides are TGTGCCAGCAGTTATGGGGCGAATAGCGCGGCAGATACGCAGTATTTT. It yields the protein CASSYGANSAADTQYF.

V and J are TRBV5-1 and TRBJ2-7; D call uncertain. CDR3 length equals 13 residues. V was trimmed by 0 bases and J by 3 bases, leaving 7 bases between them. The germline gives CDR1 SGHRS, CDR2 YFSETQ. The CDR3 region is CASSLVSGYEQYF. CDR3 nucleotide sequence: TGCGCCAGCAGCTTGGTCTCGGGCTACGAGCAGTACTTC.

The chain uses TRBV7-2 and TRBJ2-1; TRBD2 matches 12 bases. J was trimmed by 2 bases and V by 5 bases; bases with no gene match: 4. This CDR3 is built from 16 residues. CDR1 is SGHTA, CDR2 FQGNSA, per germline. CDR3 DNA: TGTGCCAGCAGCGATTCTAGCGGGGGGGCCTACAATGAGCAGTTCTTC. Protein product: CASSDSSGGAYNEQFF.

This clonotype was observed a few times. V and J are TRBV9 and TRBJ2-3; possibly TRBD1 for D (5 bases). Germline CDR1 reads SGDLS; CDR2 reads YYNGEE. The CDR3 has 16 amino acids. The germline V and J ends were trimmed by 0 bases and 0 bases, with 11 bases remaining between them. DNA of the CDR3: TGTGCCAGCAGCGTAGTAAGTAGGGGCAGCACAGATACGCAGTATTTT. This codes for CASSVVSRGSTDTQYF.

This clonotype was observed a few times. The chain's CDR3 is CASSRDRMNTEAFF. The CDR3 nucleotides are TGTGCCAGCAGCAGGGACAGGATGAACACTGAAGCTTTCTTT. The J gene is TRBJ1-1, the V gene TRBV7-3, with 8 positions matching TRBD1. With V trimmed by 5 bases and J by 0 bases, 2 bases remained unmatched. Germline values: CDR1 SGHTA, CDR2 FQGTGA. The CDR3 runs 14 residues.

The gene calls are TRBV10-3 and TRBJ2-5, with D unresolved. The CDR3 is 15 residues long. V was shortened by 3 bases and J by 3 bases, with 14 bases between the two germline ends. CDR1 ENHRY and CDR2 SYGVKD come from the germline V gene. The CDR3 DNA follows: TGTGCCATCAGTGAAAAGGGCTCTGGTGAAGAGACCCAGTACTTC. Translation: CAISEKGSGEETQYF.

This clonotype appeared a few times. The chain is built from TRBV19 and TRBJ2-2, with D possibly being TRBD1 or TRBD2 (5 bases each). This CDR3 is built from 14 residues. The germline V and J ends were trimmed by 6 bases and 6 bases, with 14 bases remaining between them. The germline V gene encodes CDR1 LNHDA and CDR2 SQIVND (reference sequence). CDR3: CASRPGPGAGELFF. The CDR3 region has the DNA TGTGCCAGTAGGCCGGGACCCGGGGCCGGGGAGCTGTTTTTT.

The chain uses TRBV20-1 and TRBJ1-6; 7 nucleotides match TRBD1. After removal of 4 bases from V and 10 bases from J, the junction contained 10 bases not matched to a gene. The CDR3 spans 14 residues. The germline V gene encodes CDR1 DFQATT and CDR2 SNEGSKA (reference sequence). The DNA of the CDR3 is TGCAGTGCTATCGACAGGGACGGTATCTCACCCCTCCACTTT. It yields the protein CSAIDRDGISPLHF.

There are many counts of this clonotype. The rearrangement links TRBV5-1 to TRBJ2-5; D ambiguous. CDR3 size: 13 residues. CDR1 and CDR2 from the germline V gene are SGHRS and YFSETQ. V shed 2 bases and J shed 0 bases, with 5 bases lying between them. CDR3 protein: CASSLGNQETQYF. In DNA form, the CDR3 reads TGCGCCAGCAGCTTAGGAAACCAAGAGACCCAGTACTTC.

The sample holds a few counts of this clonotype. The rearrangement links TRBV5-1 to TRBJ2-1, with 11 bases matching TRBD2. The CDR3 length is 17 residues. With 4 bases clipped from V and 3 bases from J, the junction kept 9 bases outside the gene matches. Germline values: CDR1 SGHRS, CDR2 YFSETQ. Here the CDR3 DNA reads TGCGCCAGCAGCCCATCTAGCGGGGGGACCAACTACAATGAGCAGTTCTTC. It yields the protein CASSPSSGGTNYNEQFF.

This clonotype has only a few counts. The V gene is TRBV18, the J gene TRBJ2-3, with 11 bases matching TRBD2. Looked up from germline, CDR1 is KGHSH and CDR2 is LQKENI. J gave up 2 bases and V 1 base, and 2 bases lay outside the gene matches. This CDR3 has 16 amino acids. CDR3: CASSPRLAGITDTQYF. The CDR3 DNA reads as TGTGCCAGCTCACCACGACTAGCGGGGATCACAGATACGCAGTATTTT.

V and J are TRBV6-1 and TRBJ1-6; D remains unclear. Germline values: CDR1 MNHNS, CDR2 SASEGT. V lost 3 bases to trimming and J lost 13 bases, with 13 bases between them. The CDR3 sequence is 13 residues long. CDR3 sequence reads: CASSDGEKEPLHF. The CDR3 nucleotides are TGTGCCAGCAGTGACGGGGAAAAGGAGCCCCTCCACTTT.

This clonotype was picked up many times. The chain is built from TRBV4-1 and TRBJ2-7; unclear D gene. Trimming stripped 1 base from V and 7 bases from J, with 14 bases between. CDR3 size: 14 residues. Germline CDR1 is MGHRA and CDR2 is YSYEKL. CDR3 DNA: TGCGCCAGCAGCCAAGCCCTGACAACTGGGGAGCAGTACGTC. This translates into CASSQALTTGEQYV.

This chain joins TRBV5-4 and TRBJ2-1, with 7 bases lining up with TRBD2. J was trimmed by 5 bases and V by 4 bases; bases with no gene match: 9. Germline V gives CDR1 SGHNT, CDR2 YYREEE (reference sequence). The CDR3 is made up of 15 amino acids. The CDR3 DNA follows: TGTGCCAGCAGCCCCTGGGGGGGGACCGACAATGAGCAGTTCTTC. This encodes CASSPWGGTDNEQFF.

V is TRBV20-1 and J is TRBJ2-1, with D possibly TRBD1 on 5 matching bases. The CDR3 is 14 residues long. Germline V CDR1 and CDR2: DFQATT, SNEGSKA (reference sequence). V lost 1 base, J lost 6 bases, and 13 bases lay in between. The CDR3 DNA reads TGCAGTGCTAGAGCGTCAATGGGGCGCAATGAGCAGTTCTTC. Its protein is CSARASMGRNEQFF.

This clonotype was recorded at least ten times. The CDR3 loop is CASSVGSYNEQFF. CDR3 nucleotides: TGTGCCAGCAGTGTAGGCTCCTACAATGAGCAGTTCTTC. V gene TRBV6-2 or TRBV6-3 combines with J gene TRBJ2-1; D unclear. The CDR3 consists of 13 residues. Germline V gene data show CDR1 as MNHEY and CDR2 as SVGEGT. Trimming stripped 5 bases from V and 0 bases from J, with 5 bases between.